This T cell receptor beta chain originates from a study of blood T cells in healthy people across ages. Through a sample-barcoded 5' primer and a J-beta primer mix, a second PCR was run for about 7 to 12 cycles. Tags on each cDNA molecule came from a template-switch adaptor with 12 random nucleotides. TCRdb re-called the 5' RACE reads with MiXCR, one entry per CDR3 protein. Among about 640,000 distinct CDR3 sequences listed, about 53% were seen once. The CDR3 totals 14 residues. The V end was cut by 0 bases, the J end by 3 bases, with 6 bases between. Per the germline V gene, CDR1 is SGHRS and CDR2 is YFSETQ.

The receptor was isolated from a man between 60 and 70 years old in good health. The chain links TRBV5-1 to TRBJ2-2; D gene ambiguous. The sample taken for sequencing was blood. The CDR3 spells CASSLDPDTGELFF. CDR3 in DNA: TGCGCCAGCAGCTTGGATCCGGACACCGGGGAGCTGTTTTTT.